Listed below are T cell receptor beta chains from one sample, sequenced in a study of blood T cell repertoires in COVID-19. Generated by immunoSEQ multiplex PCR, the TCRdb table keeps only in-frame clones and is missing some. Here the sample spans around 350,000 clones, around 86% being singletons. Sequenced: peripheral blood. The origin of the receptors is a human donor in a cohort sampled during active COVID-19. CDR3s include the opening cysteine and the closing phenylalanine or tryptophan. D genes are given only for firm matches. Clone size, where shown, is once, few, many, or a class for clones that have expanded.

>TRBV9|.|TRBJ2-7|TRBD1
TGTGCCAGCAGCGCCGGAGTGGACAGGGCGGTGGAGCAGTACTTC
CASSAGVDRAVEQYF
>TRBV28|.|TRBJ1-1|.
TGTGCCAGCAGTCCCCATCCGAATCGGCGGGGGGCTTTCTTT
CASSPHPNRRGAFF
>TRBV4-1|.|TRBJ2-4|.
TGCGCCAGCAGCCAAGATTGGGCGGGTGGAAGGGACATTCAGTACTTC
CASSQDWAGGRDIQYF
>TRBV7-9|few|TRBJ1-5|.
TGTGCCAGCAGCTCTGCCCAGGGGAATCAGCCCCAGCATTTT
CASSSAQGNQPQHF
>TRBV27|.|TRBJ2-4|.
TGTGCCAGCAGTTTTTCAGGGTTGGAAAACATTCAGTACTTC
CASSFSGLENIQYF
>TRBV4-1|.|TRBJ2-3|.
TGCGCCAGCAGCCCCCAGGGCAGGGACACAGATACGCAGTATTTT
CASSPQGRDTDTQYF
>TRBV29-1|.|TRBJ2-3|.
TGCAGCGTAGCCGCGGATTCCGGCACAGATACGCAGTATTTT
CSVAADSGTDTQYF
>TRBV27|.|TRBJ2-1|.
TGTGCCAGCAGTTTAACAGCCTTTAATGAGCAGTTCTTC
CASSLTAFNEQFF
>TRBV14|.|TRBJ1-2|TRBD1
TGTGCCAGCAGCCAACCTGGACAGGGGAACTATGGCTACACCTTC
CASSQPGQGNYGYTF
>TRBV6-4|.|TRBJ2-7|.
TGTGCCAGCAGTGACTATTGGGTTGCGGGCTACGAGCAGTACTTC
CASSDYWVAGYEQYF
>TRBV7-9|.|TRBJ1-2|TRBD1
TGTGCCAGCAGCCGGGACAGGTCTAATGGCTACACCTTC
CASSRDRSNGYTF
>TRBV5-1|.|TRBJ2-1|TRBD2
TGCGCCAGCAGCCTAGGGACTAGCGGGGGTAGGGAGCAGTTCTTC
CASSLGTSGGREQFF
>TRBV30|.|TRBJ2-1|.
TGTGCCTGGAGTGTAGTCGGGGGTCGCTCCTACAATGAGCAGTTCTTC
CAWSVVGGRSYNEQFF
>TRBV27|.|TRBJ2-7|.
TGTGCCAGCAGTTGGGCCGCCGGCACCTACGAGCAGTACTTC
CASSWAAGTYEQYF
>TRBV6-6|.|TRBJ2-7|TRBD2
TGTGCCAGCAGCCAAACCGGACTAGCTCTCTCCTACGAGCAGTACTTC
CASSQTGLALSYEQYF
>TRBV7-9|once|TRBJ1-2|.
TGTGCCAGCAGCTTGGAGCAGGGAGGAAACTATGGCTACACCTTC
CASSLEQGGNYGYTF
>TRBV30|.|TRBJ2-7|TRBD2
TGTGCCTGGAGCGTCTATGAGGGAGGGACCTACGAGCAGTACTTC
CAWSVYEGGTYEQYF
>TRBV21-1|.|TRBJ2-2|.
TGTGCCAGCAGCCAATTCGGGGTGGACGGGGAGCTGTTTTTT
CASSQFGVDGELFF
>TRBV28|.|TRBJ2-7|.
TGTGCCAGCAGTCCCCCCTCCGGGAAAGTATTTGGCGAGCAGTACTTC
CASSPPSGKVFGEQYF
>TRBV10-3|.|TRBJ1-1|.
TGTGCCATCAGATTAGTCCGGGGGGCGGCTCGGAATGAAGCTTTCTTT
CAIRLVRGAARNEAFF
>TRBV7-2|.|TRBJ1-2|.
TGTGCCAGCAGCTTAGCCACAGCATACGGGGATGGCTACACCTTC
CASSLATAYGDGYTF
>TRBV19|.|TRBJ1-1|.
TGTGCCAGTAGGGGGGGGGTTGTGAACACTGAAGCTTTCTTT
CASRGGVVNTEAFF
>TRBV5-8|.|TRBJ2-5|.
TGTGCCAGCAGCTTGGGCCAGGTGGCGGAGACCCAGTACTTC
CASSLGQVAETQYF
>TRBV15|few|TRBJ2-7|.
TGTGCCACCAGCAGAGGGCACATCTACGAGCAGTACTTC
CATSRGHIYEQYF
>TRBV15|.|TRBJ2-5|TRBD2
TGTGCCACCAGCAGAGGAGCGGGAGCTCGAGAGACCCAGTACTTC
CATSRGAGARETQYF
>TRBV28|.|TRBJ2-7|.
TGTGCCAGCAGCGCTGTGGAGTACGAGCAGTACTTC
CASSAVEYEQYF
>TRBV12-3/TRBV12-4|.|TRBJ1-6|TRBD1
TGTGCCAGCAGTCAGGGGGGTTCACCCCTCCACTTT
CASSQGGSPLHF
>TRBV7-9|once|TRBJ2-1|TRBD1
TGTGCCAGCAGCTTAGGGCAGGGGGTGAGGGAGCAGTTCTTC
CASSLGQGVREQFF
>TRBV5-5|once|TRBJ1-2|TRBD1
TGTGCCAGCAGCCGGAGACAGGGGGTGGCGGACTACACCTTC
CASSRRQGVADYTF
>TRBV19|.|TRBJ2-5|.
TGTGCCAGTAGTGACACCCAAGAGACCCAGTACTTC
CASSDTQETQYF
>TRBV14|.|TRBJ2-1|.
TGTGCCAGCAGCGGGGCTCCGGGTGTATGGGATGAGCAGTTCTTC
CASSGAPGVWDEQFF
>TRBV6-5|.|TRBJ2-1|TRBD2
TGTGCCAGCAAGGCTAGCGGTTCATACAATGAGCAGTTCTTC
CASKASGSYNEQFF
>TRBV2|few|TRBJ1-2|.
TGTGCCAGCAGTGAGGGTGGGACTGGATACTATGGCTACACCTTC
CASSEGGTGYYGYTF
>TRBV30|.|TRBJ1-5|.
TGTGCCTGGAGTTCGGGGGGTAATCAGCCCCAGCATTTT
CAWSSGGNQPQHF
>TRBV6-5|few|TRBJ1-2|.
TGTGCCAGCAGTTACATAGGAGGGTTCACTGGGGATGGCTACACCTTC
CASSYIGGFTGDGYTF
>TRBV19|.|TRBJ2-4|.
TGTGCCAGTAGTGGTGGTCTATTCAAAAACATTCAGTACTTC
CASSGGLFKNIQYF
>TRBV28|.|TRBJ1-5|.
TGTGCCTCCTCGGGTAGGTTTGCAAATCAGCCCCAGCATTTT
CASSGRFANQPQHF
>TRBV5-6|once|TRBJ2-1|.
TGTGCCAGCAGGGCGGGACTCAGAAGCAGCTACAATGAGCAGTTCTTC
CASRAGLRSSYNEQFF
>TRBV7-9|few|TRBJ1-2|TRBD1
TGTGCCAGCAGCTTAGGCGGCACAGGGGGCGAAGTCAATGGCTACACCTTC
CASSLGGTGGEVNGYTF
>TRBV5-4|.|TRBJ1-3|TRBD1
TGTGCCAGCAGTTTGACAGGGGGCTCTGGAAACACCATATATTTT
CASSLTGGSGNTIYF
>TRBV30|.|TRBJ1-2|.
TGTGCCTGGAGTGCCCGAGGGCACCTGCCCGGCAACTATGGCTACACCTTC
CAWSARGHLPGNYGYTF
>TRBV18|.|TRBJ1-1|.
TGTGCCAGCTCACCACTAAGACAGAGCCCCATGAACACTGAAGCTTTCTTT
CASSPLRQSPMNTEAFF
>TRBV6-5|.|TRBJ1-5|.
TGTGCCAGCATCGTGGGGACATTTACGGATCAGCCCCAGCATTTT
CASIVGTFTDQPQHF
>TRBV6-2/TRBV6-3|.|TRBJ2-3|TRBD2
TGTGCCAGCAGTGGGAGCGGGGGGGCAACAGATACGCAGTATTTT
CASSGSGGATDTQYF
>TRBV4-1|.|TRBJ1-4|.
TGCGCCAGCAGCCAAGAAGAACAGGGTGGGGAAGTTGAAAAACTGTTTTTT
CASSQEEQGGEVEKLFF
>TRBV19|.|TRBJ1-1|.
TGTGCCAGTACCCACCCGGGGGGGGTCACTGAAGCTTTCTTT
CASTHPGGVTEAFF
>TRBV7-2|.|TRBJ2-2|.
TGTGCCAGCAGTCCCACAGCGAACACCGGGGAGCTGTTTTTT
CASSPTANTGELFF
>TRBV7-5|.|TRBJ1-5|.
TGTGCCACGATAGACAGGGGGCGACGATTAAGCAATCAGCCCCAGCATTTT
CATIDRGRRLSNQPQHF
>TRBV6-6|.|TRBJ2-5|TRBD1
TGTGCCACCAGATCGTGGACAGGGAATCAAGAGACCCAGTACTTC
CATRSWTGNQETQYF
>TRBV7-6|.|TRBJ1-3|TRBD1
TGTGCCAGCAGCTCACTCCCCAGGGGGCCCTCTGGAAACACCATATATTTT
CASSSLPRGPSGNTIYF
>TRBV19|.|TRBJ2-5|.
TGTGCCAGTAGTATGGCTCAGGGAGAGACCCAGTACTTC
CASSMAQGETQYF
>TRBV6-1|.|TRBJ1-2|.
TGTGCCAGCAGTGAAACAAGGGGAAACTATGGCTACACCTTC
CASSETRGNYGYTF
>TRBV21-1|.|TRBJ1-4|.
TGTGCCAGCAGCAAAGGAGGGTTAAGGGCAACTAATGAAAAACTGTTTTTT
CASSKGGLRATNEKLFF
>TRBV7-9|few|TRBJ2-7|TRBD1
TGTGCCAGCAGCCGAGACAGGGGGGACGAGCAGTACTTC
CASSRDRGDEQYF
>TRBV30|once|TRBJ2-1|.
TGTGCCTGGACCCGGGACATATCCTACAATGAGCAGTTCTTC
CAWTRDISYNEQFF